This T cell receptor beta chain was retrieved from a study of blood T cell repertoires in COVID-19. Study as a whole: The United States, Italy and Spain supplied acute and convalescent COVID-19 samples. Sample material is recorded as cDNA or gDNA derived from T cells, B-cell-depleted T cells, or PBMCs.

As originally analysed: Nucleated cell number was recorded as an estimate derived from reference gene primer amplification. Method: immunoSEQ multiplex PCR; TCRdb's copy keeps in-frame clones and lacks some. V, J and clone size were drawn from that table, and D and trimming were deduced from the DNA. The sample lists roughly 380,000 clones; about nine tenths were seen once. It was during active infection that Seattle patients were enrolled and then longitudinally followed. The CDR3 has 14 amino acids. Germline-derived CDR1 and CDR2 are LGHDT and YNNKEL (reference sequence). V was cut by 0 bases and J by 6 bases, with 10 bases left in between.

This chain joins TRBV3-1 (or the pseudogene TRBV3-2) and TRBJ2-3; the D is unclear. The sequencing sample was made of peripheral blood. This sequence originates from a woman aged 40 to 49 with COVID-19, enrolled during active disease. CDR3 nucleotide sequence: TGTGCCAGCAGCCAAGATCCTGGTCGGGATACGCAGTATTTT. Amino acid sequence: CASSQDPGRDTQYF.